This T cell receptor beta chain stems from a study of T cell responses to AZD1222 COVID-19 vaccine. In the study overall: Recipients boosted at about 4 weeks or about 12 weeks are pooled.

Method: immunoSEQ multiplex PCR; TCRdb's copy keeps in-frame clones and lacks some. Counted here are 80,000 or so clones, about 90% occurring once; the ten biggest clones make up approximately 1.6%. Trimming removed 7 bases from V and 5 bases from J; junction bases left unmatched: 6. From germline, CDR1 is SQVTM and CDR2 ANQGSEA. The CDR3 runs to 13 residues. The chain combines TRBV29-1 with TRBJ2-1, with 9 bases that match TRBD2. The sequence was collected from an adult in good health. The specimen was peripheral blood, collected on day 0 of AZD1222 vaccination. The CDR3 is CSGGGGPNNEQFF. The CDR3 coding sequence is TGCAGCGGCGGGGGGGGTCCCAACAATGAGCAGTTCTTC.